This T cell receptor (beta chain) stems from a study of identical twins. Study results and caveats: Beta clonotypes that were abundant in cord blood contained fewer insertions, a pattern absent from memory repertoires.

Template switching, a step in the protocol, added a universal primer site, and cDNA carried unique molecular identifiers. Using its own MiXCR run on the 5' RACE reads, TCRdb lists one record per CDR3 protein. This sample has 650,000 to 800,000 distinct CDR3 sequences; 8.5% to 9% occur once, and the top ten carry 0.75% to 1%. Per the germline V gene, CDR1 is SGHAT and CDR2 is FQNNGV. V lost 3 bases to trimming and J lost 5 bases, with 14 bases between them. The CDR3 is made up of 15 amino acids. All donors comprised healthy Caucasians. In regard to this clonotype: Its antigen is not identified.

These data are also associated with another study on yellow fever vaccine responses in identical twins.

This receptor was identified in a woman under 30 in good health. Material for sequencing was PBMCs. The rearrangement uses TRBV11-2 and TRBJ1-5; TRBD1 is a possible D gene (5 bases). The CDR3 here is CASSLLTGAHQPQHF. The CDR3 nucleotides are TGTGCCAGCAGCTTGTTAACAGGCGCCCATCAGCCCCAGCATTTT.